A single sample is the source of the 7 T cell receptor beta chains below, sequenced in a study of T-cell reconstitution after alpha-beta-depleted transplantation in children. TCRbeta library preparation incorporated unique molecular identifiers. TCRdb used MiXCR to reprocess the PCR reads, holding one entry per CDR3 protein. The sample lists approximately 500,000 distinct CDR3 sequences; roughly a tenth were seen once. The starting material was PBMCs, obtained before TCRalphabeta/CD19-depleted stem cell transplant. These receptors were obtained from a child aged 2-15 years with inherited bone marrow failure, due to receive a stem cell transplant.

This clonotype appeared many times. The chain has TRBV21-1 and TRBJ2-3; no check of the table's D call, TRBD1, against the DNA was made. TRBV21-1 is described as a pseudogene. CDR3 size: 17 residues. The CDR3 sequence is CASSKPRDRPSTDTQYF. The CDR3 nucleotides are TGTGCCAGCAGCAAACCCCGGGACAGGCCTAGCACAGATACGCAGTATTTT.

This clonotype was seen at least ten times. The chain has TRBV7-9 and TRBJ2-5; 9 bases map to TRBD2. The CDR3 has 15 residues. The germline CDR1 and CDR2 sequences are SEHNR and FQNEAQ (reference sequence). Losses at the gene ends were 1 base for V and 4 bases for J; bases not matched to a gene: 4. The CDR3 reads CASSLVEAGGETQYF. The CDR3, as DNA: TGTGCCAGCAGCTTAGTGGAAGCGGGAGGAGAGACCCAGTACTTC.

This chain uses TRBV10-3 with TRBJ2-7; D is possibly TRBD2 (5 bases). Germline-derived CDR1 and CDR2 are ENHRY and SYGVKD. With 6 bases removed from V and 4 bases from J, the gap between germline ends came to 13 bases. The CDR3 is 13 amino acids. DNA for the CDR3: TGTGCCATCAGCGCGGGTAGCTGGTACGAGCAGTACTTC. Protein sequence: CAISAGSWYEQYF.

For this clonotype: Germline is not matched at one junction end, which may reflect a read error. The J gene is TRBJ2-7, the V gene TRBV12-3 or TRBV12-4, with D possibly matching TRBD1 (6 bases). The CDR3 has 11 amino acids. In DNA, the CDR3 is TGTGCCAGCAGACAGGGTTACGAGCAGAACTTC. Its protein is CASRQGYEQNF.

About this clonotype: A much larger clone differs from this one at a single base, so this may be a read error. J is TRBJ2-1 and V is TRBV20-1, with 7 nucleotides matching TRBD2. This CDR3 comprises 16 residues. CDR1 and CDR2 from the germline V gene are DFQATT and SNEGSKA (reference sequence). CDR3 DNA sequence: TGCAGTGCTAGAGCTTCGGGGGAGGGCCCCTACAATGAGCGGTTCTTC. This gives the protein CSARASGEGPYNERFF.

This clonotype occurred many times. The chain joins TRBV29-1 to TRBJ2-1; perhaps TRBD1 as D (6 bases). Germline CDR1 SQVTM, CDR2 ANQGSEA. V was pared by 7 bases and J by 6 bases, with 13 bases between. This CDR3 is built from 12 residues. DNA for the CDR3: TGCAGCGCGGGACATGAACCCAATGAGCAGTTCTTC. Encoded protein: CSAGHEPNEQFF.

Ten or more counts support this clonotype. This chain joins TRBV11-2 and TRBJ2-1, with 8 bases identical to TRBD2. The CDR3 contains 18 residues. Germline loops: CDR1 SGHAT, CDR2 FQNNGV. V shed 1 base, J shed 0 bases, and the junction held 8 bases outside the gene matches. CDR3 DNA: TGTGCCAGCAGCTTAGTGTTTAGCGGGGCGAGCTCCTACAATGAGCAGTTCTTC. Its protein is CASSLVFSGASSYNEQFF.